The clone carrying this T cell receptor (beta chain) has ten or more counts. 5'RACE with 10-nucleotide random UMIs generated the cDNA. TCRdb analysed the 5' RACE reads with MiXCR anew, one entry per CDR3 protein. The table lists roughly 70,000 distinct CDR3 sequences, around 5.2% of them singletons. This sample was taken from a study of neurological immune-mediated disorders. V lost 4 bases and J 1 base, leaving 10 bases between the germline ends. The CDR3 loop spans 14 amino acids. Germline CDR1 reads LGHDT; CDR2 reads YNNKEL (reference sequence). The TCR sequence derives from a woman aged 25 to 39 with multiple sclerosis. Input material: PBMCs. This chain links TRBV3-1 with TRBJ1-1; D unclear. This CDR3 is CASSRRQTNTEAFF. CDR3 nucleotides: TGTGCCAGCAGCCGGCGTCAGACGAACACTGAAGCTTTCTTT.